Included here is one T cell receptor (beta chain) sequence, with context. Its matching antigen is unknown. The CDR3 contains 17 residues. Germline CDR1 SGHVS, CDR2 FNYEAQ. V was trimmed by 5 bases and J by 3 bases, leaving 22 bases between them. The data are from a study of T cells after yellow fever vaccination. TCRdb ran MiXCR on the 5' RACE reads and lists one entry per CDR3 protein. The sample includes just under 600,000 distinct CDR3 sequences, roughly 14% of them seen just once. Broader study findings: Though it reached lower strength, the secondary response hit its peak faster, day 5 versus 15.

The material was PBMCs, obtained on the day of the yellow fever booster vaccination. The chain is built from TRBV7-6 and TRBJ2-5; D remains ambiguous. This clonotype originated in a man aged 30 to 45 who received the YFV17D yellow fever vaccine. CDR3 sequence: CASSLNLGQIREETQYF. The CDR3 nucleotides are TGTGCCAGCAGCCTAAATTTGGGCCAGATAAGGGAAGAGACCCAGTACTTC.